This T cell receptor (beta chain) was identified during a study of long-term antiretroviral therapy in people with HIV. Study-wide results and limits: Although diversity increased after ART, it remained lower than in transplant donor controls.

J was trimmed by 5 bases and V by 6 bases; bases with no gene match: 7. The CDR3 is 15 amino acids. CDR1 and CDR2 from the germline V gene are WSHSY and SAAADI. With survey level as its setting, the immunoSEQ assay was v3.0. The assay was immunoSEQ multiplex PCR, and TCRdb's table has in-frame clones only and misses some. Of around 25,000 clones in the sample, about four fifths were seen once. In regard to this clone: Its specificity is unknown.

Sequencing used unsorted PBMCs, obtained 3 years after starting antiretroviral therapy. The sequence came from a man between 18 and 35 years old with HIV. This sequence joins TRBV10-2 and TRBJ2-2; TRBD1 aligns across 9 bases. The DNA for the CDR3 is TGCGCCAGCAGCCTACAGGGGGCTTTGACCGGGGAGCTGTTTTTT. It is translated as CASSLQGALTGELFF.